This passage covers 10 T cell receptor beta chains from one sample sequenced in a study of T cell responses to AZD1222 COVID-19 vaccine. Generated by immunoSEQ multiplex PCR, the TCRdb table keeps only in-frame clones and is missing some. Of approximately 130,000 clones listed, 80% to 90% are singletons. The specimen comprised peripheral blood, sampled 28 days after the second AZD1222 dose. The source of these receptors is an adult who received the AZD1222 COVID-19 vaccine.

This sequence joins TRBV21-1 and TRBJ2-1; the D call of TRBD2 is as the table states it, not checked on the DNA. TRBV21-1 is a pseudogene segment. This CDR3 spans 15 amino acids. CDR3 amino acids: CASSKNTSGYNEQFF. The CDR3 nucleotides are TGTGCCAGCAGCAAAAATACTAGCGGGTACAATGAGCAGTTCTTC.

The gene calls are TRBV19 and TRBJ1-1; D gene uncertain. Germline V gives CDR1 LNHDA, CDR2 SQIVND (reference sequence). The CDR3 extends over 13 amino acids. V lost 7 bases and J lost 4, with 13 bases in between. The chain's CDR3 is CASIRTLGTEAFF. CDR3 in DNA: TGTGCCAGTATTAGGACTTTGGGCACTGAAGCTTTCTTT.

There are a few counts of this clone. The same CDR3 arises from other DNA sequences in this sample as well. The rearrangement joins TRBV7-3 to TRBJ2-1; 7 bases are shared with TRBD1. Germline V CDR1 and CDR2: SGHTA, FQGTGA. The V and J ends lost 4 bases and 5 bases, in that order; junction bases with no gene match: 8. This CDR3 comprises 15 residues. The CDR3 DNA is TGTGCCAGCAGCTCACTGACAGGGATCGACAATGAGCAGTTCTTC. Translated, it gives CASSSLTGIDNEQFF.

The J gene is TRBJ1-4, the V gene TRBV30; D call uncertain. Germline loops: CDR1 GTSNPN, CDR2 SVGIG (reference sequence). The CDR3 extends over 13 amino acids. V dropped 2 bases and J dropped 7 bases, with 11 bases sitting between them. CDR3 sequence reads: CAWSTSYGEKLFF. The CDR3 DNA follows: TGTGCCTGGAGTACGAGTTACGGTGAAAAACTGTTTTTT.

The CDR3 region is CASSGQGNMNTEAFF. The CDR3 coding sequence is TGTGCCAGCAGTGGACAGGGAAACATGAACACTGAAGCTTTCTTT. The genes are TRBV6-2 or TRBV6-3 and TRBJ1-1, with TRBD1 identical over 8 bases. V was clipped by 5 bases and J by 0 bases; unmatched bases: 5. This CDR3 contains 15 residues. The germline V gene encodes CDR1 MNHEY and CDR2 SVGEGT.

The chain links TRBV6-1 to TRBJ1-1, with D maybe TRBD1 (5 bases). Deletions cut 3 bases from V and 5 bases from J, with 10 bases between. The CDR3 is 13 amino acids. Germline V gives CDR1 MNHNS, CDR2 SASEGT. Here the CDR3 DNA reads TGTGCCAGCAGTGAGCTAGGGGTTACTGAAGCTTTCTTT. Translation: CASSELGVTEAFF.

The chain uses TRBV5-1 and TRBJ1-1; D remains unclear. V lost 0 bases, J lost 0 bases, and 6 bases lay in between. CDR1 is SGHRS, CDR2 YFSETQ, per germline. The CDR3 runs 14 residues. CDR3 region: CASSLDRLNTEAFF. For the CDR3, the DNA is TGCGCCAGCAGCTTGGACAGATTGAACACTGAAGCTTTCTTT. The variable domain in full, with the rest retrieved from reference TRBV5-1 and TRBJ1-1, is KAGVTQTPRYLIKTRGQQVTLSCSPISGHRSVSWYQQTPGQGLQFLFEYFSETQRNKGNFPGRFSGRQFSNSRSEMNVSTLELGDSALYLCASSLDRLNTEAFFGQGTRLTVV.

CDR3 loop: CASSSRYGANVLTF. In DNA form, the CDR3 reads TGTGCCAGCAGCAGTCGTTACGGGGCCAACGTCCTGACTTTC. The chain recombines TRBV9 with TRBJ2-6, with D uncertain. Germline V gives CDR1 SGDLS, CDR2 YYNGEE. V gave up 4 bases and J gave up 4 bases, with 9 bases separating them. There are 14 residues in the CDR3.

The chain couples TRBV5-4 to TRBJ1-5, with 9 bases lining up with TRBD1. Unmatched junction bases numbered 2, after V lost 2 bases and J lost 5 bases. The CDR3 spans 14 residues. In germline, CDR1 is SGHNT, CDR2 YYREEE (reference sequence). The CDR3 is CASSLQGADQPQHF. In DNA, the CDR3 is TGTGCCAGCAGCTTACAGGGGGCAGATCAGCCCCAGCATTTT.

The DNA for the CDR3 is TGCGCCAGCAGCTTGGATGAGGGTCGTGGAAACACCATATATTTT. Protein product: CASSLDEGRGNTIYF. This chain uses TRBV5-1 with TRBJ1-3; D remains ambiguous. V lost 0 bases to trimming and J lost 3 bases, with 10 bases between them. This CDR3 is built from 15 residues. Germline loops: CDR1 SGHRS, CDR2 YFSETQ.